The following is a TCR beta chain sequence with its context. Its antigen is still unknown. The CDR3 contains 16 residues. CDR1 and CDR2 from the germline V gene are SGHRS and YFSETQ. V was clipped by 3 bases and J by 0 bases, with 13 bases between them. The sample originates from a study of OX40 agonist ivuxolimab in advanced cancers. Whole-study context: Patients were given ivuxolimab, an antibody that agonizes OX40 (CD134). Study outcomes and limitations: Fewer expanded clones were found on average in CD4+ than in CD8+ T cells.

Clones were sequenced by immunoSEQ multiplex PCR, and TCRdb holds only the in-frame ones, with some missing. The sample includes around 80,000 clones, approximately 84% of them seen just once. Patients were ruled out by autoimmune disease history or systemic immunosuppression. The sequencing used CD4+ or CD8+ T cells sorted from blood, collected in a trial of the OX40 agonist ivuxolimab. The sequence came from an adult with an advanced solid tumor such as melanoma, head and neck, liver or kidney cancer. The chain links TRBV5-1 to TRBJ1-3; weak D call: TRBD1 (5 bases). The CDR3 DNA reads TGCGCCAGCAGCTCGGGACGGGCCTTCTCTGGAAACACCATATATTTT. It specifies CASSSGRAFSGNTIYF. Drawing the rest from reference TRBV5-1 and TRBJ1-3, the complete variable domain is KAGVTQTPRYLIKTRGQQVTLSCSPISGHRSVSWYQQTPGQGLQFLFEYFSETQRNKGNFPGRFSGRQFSNSRSEMNVSTLELGDSALYLCASSSGRAFSGNTIYFGEGSWLTVV.